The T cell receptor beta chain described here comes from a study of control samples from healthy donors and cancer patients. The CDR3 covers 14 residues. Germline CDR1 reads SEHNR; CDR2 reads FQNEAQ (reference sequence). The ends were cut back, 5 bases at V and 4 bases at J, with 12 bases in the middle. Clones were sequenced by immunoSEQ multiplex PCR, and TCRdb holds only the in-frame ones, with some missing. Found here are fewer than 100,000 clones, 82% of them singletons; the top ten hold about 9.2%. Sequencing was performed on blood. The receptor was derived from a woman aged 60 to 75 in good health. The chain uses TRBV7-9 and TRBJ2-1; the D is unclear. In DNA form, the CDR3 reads TGTGCCAGCAGCCTCCTAGGCGGATACAATGAGCAGTTCTTC. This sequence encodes CASSLLGGYNEQFF.